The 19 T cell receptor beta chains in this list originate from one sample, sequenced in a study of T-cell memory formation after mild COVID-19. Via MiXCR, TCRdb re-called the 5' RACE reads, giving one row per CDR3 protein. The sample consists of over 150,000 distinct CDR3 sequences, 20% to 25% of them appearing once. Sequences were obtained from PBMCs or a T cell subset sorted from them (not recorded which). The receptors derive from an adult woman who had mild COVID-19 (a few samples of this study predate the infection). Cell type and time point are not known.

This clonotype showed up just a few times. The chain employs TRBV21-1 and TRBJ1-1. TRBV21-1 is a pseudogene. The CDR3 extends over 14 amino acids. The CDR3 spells CASSKENLNTEAFF. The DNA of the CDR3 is TGTGCCAGCAGCAAAGAAAATCTCAACACTGAAGCTTTCTTT.

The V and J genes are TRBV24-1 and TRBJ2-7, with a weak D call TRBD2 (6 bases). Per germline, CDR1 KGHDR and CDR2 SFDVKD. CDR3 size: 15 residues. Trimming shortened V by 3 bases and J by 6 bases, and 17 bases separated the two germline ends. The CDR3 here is CATSDTGTYPSEQYF. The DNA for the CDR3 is TGTGCCACCAGTGATACCGGGACTTACCCCTCCGAGCAGTACTTC.

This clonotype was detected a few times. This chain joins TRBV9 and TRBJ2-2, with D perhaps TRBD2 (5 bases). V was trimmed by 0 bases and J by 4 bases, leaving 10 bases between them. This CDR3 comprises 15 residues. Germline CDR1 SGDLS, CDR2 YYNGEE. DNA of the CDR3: TGTGCCAGCAGCGTAGGAGACTACCCCACCGGGGAGCTGTTTTTT. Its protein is CASSVGDYPTGELFF. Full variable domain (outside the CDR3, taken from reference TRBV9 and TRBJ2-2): DSGVTQTPKHLITATGQRVTLRCSPRSGDLSVYWYQQSLDQGLQFLIQYYNGEERAKGNILERFSAQQFPDLHSELNLSSLELGDSALYFCASSVGDYPTGELFFGEGSRLTVL.

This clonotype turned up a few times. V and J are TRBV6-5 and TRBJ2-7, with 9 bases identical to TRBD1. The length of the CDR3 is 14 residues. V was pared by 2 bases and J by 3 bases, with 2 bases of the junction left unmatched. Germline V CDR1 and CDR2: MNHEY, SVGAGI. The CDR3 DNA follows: TGTGCCAGCAGTTACGCGACAGGGGGCTACGAGCAGTACTTC. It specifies CASSYATGGYEQYF.

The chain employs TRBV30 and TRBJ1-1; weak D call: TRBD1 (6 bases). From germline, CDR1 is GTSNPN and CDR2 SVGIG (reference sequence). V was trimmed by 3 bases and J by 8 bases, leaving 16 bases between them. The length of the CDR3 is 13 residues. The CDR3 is CAWRITGNGEAFF. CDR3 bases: TGTGCCTGGAGGATCACAGGGAATGGAGAAGCTTTCTTT.

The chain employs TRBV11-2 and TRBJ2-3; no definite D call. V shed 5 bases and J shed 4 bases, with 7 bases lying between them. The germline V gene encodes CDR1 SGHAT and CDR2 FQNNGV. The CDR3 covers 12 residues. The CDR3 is CASSPGPDTQYF. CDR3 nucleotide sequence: TGTGCCAGCAGCCCCGGCCCAGATACGCAGTATTTT.

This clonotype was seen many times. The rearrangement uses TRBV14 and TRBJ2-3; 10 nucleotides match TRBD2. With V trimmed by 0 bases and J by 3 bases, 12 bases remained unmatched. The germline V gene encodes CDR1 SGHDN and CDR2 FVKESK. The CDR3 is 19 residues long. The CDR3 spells CASSQERRSGRGPTDTQYF. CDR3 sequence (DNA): TGTGCCAGCAGCCAAGAGCGTCGGAGCGGGAGGGGACCGACAGATACGCAGTATTTT.

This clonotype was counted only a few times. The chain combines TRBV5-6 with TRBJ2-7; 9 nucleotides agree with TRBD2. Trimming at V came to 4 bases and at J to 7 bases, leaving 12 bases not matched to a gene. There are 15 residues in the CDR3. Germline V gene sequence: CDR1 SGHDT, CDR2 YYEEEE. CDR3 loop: CASSRWPSGDFEQYF. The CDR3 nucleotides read TGTGCCAGCAGCCGCTGGCCTAGCGGGGATTTTGAGCAGTACTTC.

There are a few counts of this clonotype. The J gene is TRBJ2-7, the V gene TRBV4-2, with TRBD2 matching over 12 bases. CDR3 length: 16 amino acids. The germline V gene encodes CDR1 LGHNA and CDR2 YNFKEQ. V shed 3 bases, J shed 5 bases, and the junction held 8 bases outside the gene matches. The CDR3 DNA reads TGTGCCAGCAGCCATCCCCTAGCGGGGGGGAGCAACGAGCAGTACTTC. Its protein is CASSHPLAGGSNEQYF.

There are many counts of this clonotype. The CDR3 reads CASSGGWTESYEQYF. CDR3 bases: TGTGCCAGCAGCGGGGGGTGGACAGAAAGCTACGAGCAGTACTTC. This chain joins TRBV25-1 and TRBJ2-7, with D possibly TRBD2 on 7 matching bases. The CDR3 runs to 15 residues. Germline CDR1 and CDR2: MGHDK and SYGVNS. V dropped 6 bases and J dropped 3 bases, with 18 bases sitting between them.

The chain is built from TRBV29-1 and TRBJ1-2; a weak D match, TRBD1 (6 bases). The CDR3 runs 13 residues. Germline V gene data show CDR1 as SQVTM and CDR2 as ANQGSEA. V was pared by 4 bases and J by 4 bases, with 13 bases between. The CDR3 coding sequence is TGCAGCGTTGTAGGACAGAGACCCTATGGCTACACCTTC. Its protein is CSVVGQRPYGYTF. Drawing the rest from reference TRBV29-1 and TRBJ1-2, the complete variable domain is SAVISQKPSRDICQRGTSLTIQCQVDSQVTMMFWYRQQPGQSLTLIATANQGSEATYESGFVIDKFPISRPNLTFSTLTVSNMSPEDSSIYLCSVVGQRPYGYTFGSGTRLTVV.

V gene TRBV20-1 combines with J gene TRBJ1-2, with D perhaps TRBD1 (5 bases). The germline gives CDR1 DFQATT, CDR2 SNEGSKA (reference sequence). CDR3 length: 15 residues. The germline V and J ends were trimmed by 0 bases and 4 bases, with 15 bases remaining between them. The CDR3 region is CSARDEGSPGYGYTF. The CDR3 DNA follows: TGCAGTGCTAGAGATGAGGGGAGCCCCGGCTATGGCTACACCTTC.

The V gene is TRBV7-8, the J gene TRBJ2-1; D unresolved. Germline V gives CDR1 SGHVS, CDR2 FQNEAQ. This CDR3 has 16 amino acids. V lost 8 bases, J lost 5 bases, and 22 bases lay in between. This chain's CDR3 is CASVGAPSTPDNEQFF. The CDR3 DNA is TGTGCCAGCGTCGGCGCGCCCTCGACTCCCGACAATGAGCAGTTCTTC.

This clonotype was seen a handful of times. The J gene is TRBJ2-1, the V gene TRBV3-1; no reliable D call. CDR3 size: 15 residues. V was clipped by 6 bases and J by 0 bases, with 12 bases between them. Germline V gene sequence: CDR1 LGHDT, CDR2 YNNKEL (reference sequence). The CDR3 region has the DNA TGTGCCAGCAGTACCGGAGAGAGCTCCTACAATGAGCAGTTCTTC. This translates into CASSTGESSYNEQFF.

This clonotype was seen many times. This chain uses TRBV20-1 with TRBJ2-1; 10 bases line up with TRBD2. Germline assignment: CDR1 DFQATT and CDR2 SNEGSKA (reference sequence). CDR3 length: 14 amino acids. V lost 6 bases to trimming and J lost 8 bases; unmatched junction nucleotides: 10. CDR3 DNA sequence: TGCAGTGCCTACCTAGCGGGAGTCGACCATGAGCAGTTCTTC. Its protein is CSAYLAGVDHEQFF.

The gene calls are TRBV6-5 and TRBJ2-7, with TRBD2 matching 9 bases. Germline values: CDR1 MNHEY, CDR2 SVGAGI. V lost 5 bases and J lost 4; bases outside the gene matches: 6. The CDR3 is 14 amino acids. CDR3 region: CASSTGLAQYEQYF. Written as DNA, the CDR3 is TGTGCCAGCAGTACCGGACTAGCGCAGTACGAGCAGTACTTC.

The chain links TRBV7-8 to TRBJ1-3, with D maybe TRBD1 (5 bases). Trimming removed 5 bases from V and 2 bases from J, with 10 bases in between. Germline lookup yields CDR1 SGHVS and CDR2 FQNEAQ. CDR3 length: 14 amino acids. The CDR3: CASSPGTTGNTIYF. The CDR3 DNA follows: TGTGCCAGCAGCCCTGGGACGACTGGAAACACCATATATTTT.

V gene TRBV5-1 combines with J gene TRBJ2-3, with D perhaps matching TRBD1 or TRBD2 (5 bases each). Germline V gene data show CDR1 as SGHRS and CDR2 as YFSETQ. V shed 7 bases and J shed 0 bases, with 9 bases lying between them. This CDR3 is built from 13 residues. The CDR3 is CASWGLSTDTQYF. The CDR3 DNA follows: TGCGCCAGCTGGGGGTTAAGCACAGATACGCAGTATTTT.

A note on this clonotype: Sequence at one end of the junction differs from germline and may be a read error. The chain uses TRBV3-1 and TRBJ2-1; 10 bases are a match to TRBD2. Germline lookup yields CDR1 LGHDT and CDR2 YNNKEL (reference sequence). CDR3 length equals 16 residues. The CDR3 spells CASSQPGTSVYNEKFF. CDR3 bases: TGTGCCAGCAGCCAGCCCGGGACTAGCGTTTACAATGAGAAGTTCTTC.